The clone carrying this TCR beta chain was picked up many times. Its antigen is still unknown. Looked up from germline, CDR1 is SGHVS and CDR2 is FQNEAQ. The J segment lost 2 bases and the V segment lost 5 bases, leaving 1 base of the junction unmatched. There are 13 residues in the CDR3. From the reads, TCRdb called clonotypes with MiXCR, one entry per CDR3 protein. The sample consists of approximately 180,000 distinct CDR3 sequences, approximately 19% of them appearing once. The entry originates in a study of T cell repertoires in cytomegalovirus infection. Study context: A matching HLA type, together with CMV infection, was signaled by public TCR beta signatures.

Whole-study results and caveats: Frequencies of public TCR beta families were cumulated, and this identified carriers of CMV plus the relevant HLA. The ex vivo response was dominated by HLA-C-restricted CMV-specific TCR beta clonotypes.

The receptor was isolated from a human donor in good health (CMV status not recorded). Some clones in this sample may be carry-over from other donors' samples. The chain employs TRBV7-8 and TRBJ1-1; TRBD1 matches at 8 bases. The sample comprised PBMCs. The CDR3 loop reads CASSQGANTEAFF. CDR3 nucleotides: TGTGCCAGCAGCCAGGGGGCAAACACTGAAGCTTTCTTT.